The next 13 T cell receptor beta chains were all read from a single sample in a study of regulatory T cells in long-lasting Graves disease. Specified time point: persistent/refractory GD, antithyroid drugs over 5 years with positive TRAb. RNA isolated from PBMCs was used to make the TCR library. Construction of the TCR beta libraries employed iRepertoire HTBI primers in conjunction with Arm-PCR of CDR3 regions. TCRdb re-analysed the multiplex PCR reads in MiXCR, keeping a single row per CDR3 protein. The table lists 360,000 or so distinct CDR3 sequences, approximately 25% of them singletons. The source was peripheral blood mononuclear cells (PBMCs), collected when the disease was refractory, from a patient treated with antithyroid drugs. These receptors came from a woman between 40 and 50 years old with Graves disease.

V gene TRBV20-1 combines with J gene TRBJ1-2, with D perhaps TRBD1 (6 bases). CDR1 is DFQATT and CDR2 is SNEGSKA in the germline V gene (reference sequence). This CDR3 is 14 amino acids long. V shed 3 bases and J shed 2 bases, with 13 bases lying between them. The CDR3 DNA follows: TGCAGTGCTAGGCCCCCTGGACAGAACTATGGCTACACCTTC. This gives the protein CSARPPGQNYGYTF.

This clonotype was counted at least ten times. CDR3: CASSEDGARRTEAFF. CDR3 DNA sequence: TGTGCCAGCAGTGAAGACGGGGCGCGGAGAACTGAAGCTTTCTTT. V gene TRBV2 combines with J gene TRBJ1-1, with D tentatively TRBD1 (5 bases). V was clipped by 1 base and J by 5 bases, with 14 bases between them. The V gene's germline CDR1 is SNHLY and CDR2 FYNNEI. The length of the CDR3 is 15 residues.

The table lists this clonotype with many counts. A read error may produce the germline difference seen at one junction end. V is TRBV7-8 and J is TRBJ1-1; TRBD1 might be the D (5 bases). Germline V gene data show CDR1 as SGHVS and CDR2 as FQNEAQ. This CDR3 comprises 15 residues. This CDR3 reads CASSLAVGGVTEAFF. CDR3 DNA: TGTGCCAGCAGCCTAGCGGTCGGGGGAGTCACTGAAGCTTTCTTT.

The genes are TRBV28 and TRBJ1-4; 7 bases are shared with TRBD1. CDR1 and CDR2 from the germline V gene are MDHEN and SYDVKM. This CDR3 has 13 amino acids. With V trimmed by 7 bases and J by 7 bases, 6 bases remained unmatched. The CDR3 DNA sequence: TGTGCCAGCAACGAGGGGGCCTCTGAAAAACTGTTTTTT. Residues: CASNEGASEKLFF.

Details on this clonotype: A much larger clone lies one base from this, so it may be a read error. This chain connects TRBV12-3 or TRBV12-4 to TRBJ1-5; tentative D call: TRBD1 (6 bases). The CDR3 covers 15 residues. The CDR3 region is CSSSSGDGDNQPQHF. The CDR3 nucleotides are TGTTCCAGCAGCTCAGGGGACGGGGACAATCAGCCCCAGCATTTT.

This chain uses TRBV28 with TRBJ2-1; 12 positions agree with TRBD2. Germline trimming cut 8 bases from V and 7 bases from J; bases unmatched to any gene: 12. Germline V lookup: CDR1 MDHEN, CDR2 SYDVKM. CDR3 length equals 16 residues. The CDR3 DNA follows: TGTGCCAGCGAATTGGAGGGGACTAGCGGGCCAAATGAGCAGTTCTTC. This codes for CASELEGTSGPNEQFF.

The chain links TRBV11-2 to TRBJ2-2; D is perhaps TRBD2 (5 bases). Trimming cost V 5 bases and J 3 bases, with 16 bases left between them. The V gene's germline CDR1 is SGHAT and CDR2 FQNNGV. The CDR3 has 16 residues. For the CDR3, the DNA is TGTGCCAGCAGCCCCGGACTGAGCGCGGACACCGGGGAGCTGTTTTTT. Protein: CASSPGLSADTGELFF.

This clonotype was recorded many times. The chain combines TRBV12-5 with TRBJ2-5; D not certain. In germline, CDR1 is LGHNT, CDR2 FRNRAP. Trimming took off 8 bases at V and 2 bases at J, with 18 bases between the two ends. The CDR3 length is 15 residues. The DNA for the CDR3 is TGTGCTAGTTCGCCGGGCAGGTGGGGACAAGAGACCCAGTACTTC. Protein product: CASSPGRWGQETQYF.

CDR3 coding DNA: TGTGCCAGCAGCTTTAACAGGGACGAGCAGTACTTC. Amino acids: CASSFNRDEQYF. V gene TRBV7-9 combines with J gene TRBJ2-7, with D possibly TRBD1 on 6 matching bases. The V and J ends lost 3 bases and 5 bases respectively, with 8 bases between them. CDR1 and CDR2 (germline): SEHNR, FQNEAQ (reference sequence). The CDR3 has 12 residues.

This clonotype was seen ten or more times. The chain recombines TRBV28 with TRBJ2-7, with 9 nucleotides matching TRBD2. The CDR3 extends over 18 amino acids. Trimming took 2 bases from V and 3 from J; bases not matched to a gene: 14. Germline V gene lookup returns CDR1 MDHEN and CDR2 SYDVKM. The CDR3 sequence is CASSLAPPSSGNHYEQYF. The CDR3 coding sequence is TGTGCCAGCAGTTTAGCCCCACCTTCTAGCGGGAACCACTACGAGCAGTACTTC.

About this clonotype: Mismatch with germline at one junction end may stem from a read error. V usage is TRBV6-2 or TRBV6-3 and J usage is TRBJ1-5, with D uncertain. This CDR3 is built from 13 residues. Germline values: CDR1 MNHEY, CDR2 SVGEGT. In DNA form, the CDR3 reads TGTACCAGCAGTTACAGCGTCAATCAGCCCCAGCATTTT. This encodes CTSSYSVNQPQHF.

Many counts were recorded for this clonotype. The rearrangement uses TRBV20-1 and TRBJ1-2, with TRBD1 as a possible D gene (5 bases). The germline CDR1 and CDR2 sequences are DFQATT and SNEGSKA (reference sequence). CDR3 length: 12 residues. The V gene lost 3 bases and the J gene lost 9 bases, with 14 bases spanning the gap. Here the CDR3 DNA reads TGCAGTGCTAGGGCAGGGTCGAATCGCTACACCTTC. This translates into CSARAGSNRYTF.

This clonotype has ten or more counts. This chain uses TRBV27 with TRBJ2-7, with TRBD2 identical over 11 bases. CDR3 size: 15 residues. Germline V lookup: CDR1 MNHEY, CDR2 SMNVEV (reference sequence). V trimming: 6 bases; J trimming: 5 bases; junction bases outside the gene matches: 9. This CDR3 is CASRLLAGGLNEQYF. As DNA, the CDR3 is TGTGCCAGCAGACTCTTAGCGGGAGGGCTCAACGAGCAGTACTTC.